This TCR beta chain was profiled in a study of neurological immune-mediated disorders. Whole-study context: Secondary progressive cases numbered 3 among the roughly 34 multiple sclerosis patients, while the other 31 were relapsing-remitting.

Germline V gene sequence: CDR1 SEHNR, CDR2 FQNEAQ (reference sequence). The CDR3 loop spans 15 amino acids. Deletions cut 3 bases from V and 4 bases from J, with 14 bases between. A 10-nucleotide random UMI tagged transcripts in template-switch 5'RACE cDNA synthesis. TCRdb reanalysed the 5' RACE reads using MiXCR and keeps one entry per CDR3 protein. The sample lists around 60,000 distinct CDR3 sequences; roughly 3.5% were seen once. The table lists this clonotype with many counts. This chain links TRBV7-9 with TRBJ2-3; D may be TRBD2 (6 bases). The receptor was derived from a woman aged 55-75 years with multiple sclerosis. Sequenced material: PBMCs. CDR3: CASSFGGKGSDTQYF. The DNA of the CDR3 is TGTGCCAGCAGCTTTGGCGGGAAAGGATCAGATACGCAGTATTTT. The whole variable domain, filled in from reference TRBV7-9 and TRBJ2-3, reads DTGVSQNPRHKITKRGQNVTFRCDPISEHNRLYWYRQTLGQGPEFLTYFQNEAQLEKSRLLSDRFSAERPKGSFSTLEIQRTEQGDSAMYLCASSFGGKGSDTQYFGPGTRLTVL.